The clone carrying this TCR beta chain appeared a single time. What it binds is unknown. The data stem from a study of radiotherapy plus CTLA-4 blockade in lung cancer. Across the study: Disease control reached more than 25%, with objective responses in 15% to 20%.

Here immunoSEQ multiplex PCR was the method, and the copy in TCRdb shows in-frame clones only, minus some. Of some 100,000 clones listed, around 75% are singletons. This CDR3 region has 15 residues. Deletions cut 10 bases from V and 7 bases from J, with 23 bases between. Germline CDR1 and CDR2: MDHEN and SYDVKM. Study observations and caveats: Early blood T cell clone changes and increased post-radiation serum interferon-beta were reportedly the strongest response predictors. Tumor-origin TCR clones grew in blood after radiotherapy plus ipilimumab.

The clonotype originates from a human donor with non-small cell lung cancer who had a partial response to radiotherapy plus ipilimumab. The chain links TRBV28 to TRBJ1-5; TRBD1 is a possible D gene (5 bases). The sample in question was peripheral blood, obtained from a patient treated with radiotherapy plus ipilimumab. CDR3 sequence: CATANGGGAKQPQHF. CDR3 DNA sequence: TGTGCCACCGCAAACGGGGGAGGGGCGAAGCAGCCCCAGCATTTT.